One T cell receptor (beta chain) is described in this entry. What it binds is not known. This sample was included in a study of shared clonotypes between healthy human individuals. Study at large: Three plates were used per donor for CD4 naive, three for CD4 memory, two for CD8 naive and one for CD8 memory. General study results and limits: The study drew on few donors, limiting represented genetic and exposure-history diversity.

This CDR3 has 17 amino acids. V was pared by 0 bases and J by 7 bases, with 16 bases between. Germline CDR1 MGHRA, CDR2 YSYEKL. Profiled with immunoSEQ multiplex PCR; TCRdb holds only in-frame clones, not every one. The sample includes a few million clones, 93% seen only once; the top ten take about 0.39%. This receptor was identified in a young man in good health. Some clones in this sample may be carry-over from other donors' samples. Sequencing input: naive CD4+ T cells from PBMCs. The subset denotes: CD45RA+ positively selected. This rearrangement joins TRBV4-1 to TRBJ1-6; D is perhaps TRBD1 (6 bases). CDR3 protein: CASSQEGRGRGNSPLHF. CDR3 in DNA: TGCGCCAGCAGCCAAGAAGGTCGGGGCAGGGGAAATTCACCCCTCCACTTT.